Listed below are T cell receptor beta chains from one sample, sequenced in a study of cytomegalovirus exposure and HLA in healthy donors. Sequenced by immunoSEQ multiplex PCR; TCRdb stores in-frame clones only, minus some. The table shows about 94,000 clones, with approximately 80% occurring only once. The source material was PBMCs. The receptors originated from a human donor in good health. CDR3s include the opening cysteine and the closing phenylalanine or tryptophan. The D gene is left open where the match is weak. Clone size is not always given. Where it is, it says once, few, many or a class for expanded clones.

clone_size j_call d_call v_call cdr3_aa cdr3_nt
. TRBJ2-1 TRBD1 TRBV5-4 CATQGQGAYNEQFF TGTGCCACCCAGGGACAGGGGGCTTACAATGAGCAGTTCTTC
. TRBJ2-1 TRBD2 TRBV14 CASSQRLAGNEQFF TGTGCCAGCAGCCAACGCCTAGCGGGGAATGAGCAGTTCTTC
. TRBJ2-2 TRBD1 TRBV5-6 CASSVTFGQGNTGELFF TGTGCCAGCAGCGTAACCTTTGGACAGGGTAACACCGGGGAGCTGTTTTTT
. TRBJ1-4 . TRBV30 CAWSIAGGGTTNEKLFF TGTGCCTGGAGTATCGCCGGGGGGGGGACAACTAATGAAAAACTGTTTTTT
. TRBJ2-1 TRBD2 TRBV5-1 CASSGRGGGYNEQFF TGCGCCAGCAGCGGGCGGGGCGGGGGTTACAATGAGCAGTTCTTC
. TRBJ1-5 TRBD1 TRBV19 CASSGTGGNQPQHF TGTGCCAGTAGCGGGACAGGGGGCAATCAGCCCCAGCATTTT
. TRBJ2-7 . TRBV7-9 CASSLSASGYEQYF TGTGCCAGCAGCTTATCCGCCTCCGGCTACGAGCAGTACTTC
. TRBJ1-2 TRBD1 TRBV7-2 CASSPGTVRGYTF TGTGCCAGCAGCCCCGGGACAGTCCGTGGCTACACCTTC
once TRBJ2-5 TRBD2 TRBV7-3 CASSLGGLAGPETQYF TGTGCCAGCAGCTTAGGAGGACTAGCGGGACCAGAGACCCAGTACTTC
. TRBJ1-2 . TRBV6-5 CASSYSRGPYGYTF TGTGCCAGCAGTTACTCCCGAGGTCCATATGGCTACACCTTC
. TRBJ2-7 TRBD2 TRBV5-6 CASSSGLAVLYEQYF TGTGCCAGCAGCTCGGGACTAGCGGTACTCTACGAGCAGTACTTC
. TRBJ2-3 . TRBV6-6 CASSRGTISGRDTQYF TGTGCCAGCAGTCGGGGGACCATCTCTGGCAGGGATACGCAGTATTTT
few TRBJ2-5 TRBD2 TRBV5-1 CASSLGLAGGERVKTQYF TGCGCCAGCAGCTTGGGACTAGCGGGAGGGGAACGCGTGAAGACCCAGTACTTC
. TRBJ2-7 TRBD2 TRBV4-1 CASSQDGGRAYEQYF TGCGCCAGCAGCCAAGACGGCGGGAGGGCCTACGAGCAGTACTTC
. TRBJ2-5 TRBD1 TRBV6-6 CASGMRGHQETQYF TGTGCCAGTGGGATGAGGGGGCACCAAGAGACCCAGTACTTC
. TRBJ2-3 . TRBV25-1 CASSTGRASTDTQYF TGTGCCAGCAGTACAGGGCGCGCTAGCACAGATACGCAGTATTTT
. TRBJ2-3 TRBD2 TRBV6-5 CASQAGGPSDTQYF TGTGCCAGTCAAGCGGGGGGGCCTTCAGATACGCAGTATTTT
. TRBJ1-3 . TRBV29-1 CSVDAGNTIYF TGCAGCGTTGATGCGGGAAACACCATATATTTT
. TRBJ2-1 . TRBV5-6 CASSFSRSSYNEQFF TGTGCCAGCAGTTTTAGCAGAAGCTCCTACAATGAGCAGTTCTTC
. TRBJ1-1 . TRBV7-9 CASSLRTATEAFF TGTGCCAGCAGCTTACGAACAGCTACTGAAGCTTTCTTT
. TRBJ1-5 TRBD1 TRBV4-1 CASSQDPQGAQDQPQHF TGCGCCAGCAGCCAAGATCCCCAGGGGGCGCAGGATCAGCCCCAGCATTTT
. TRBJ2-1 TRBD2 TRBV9 CASSAGVLAGYSYNEQFF TGTGCCAGCAGCGCAGGGGTCTTAGCGGGATACTCCTACAATGAGCAGTTCTTC
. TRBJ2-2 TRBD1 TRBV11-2 CASSQVPGQGRVNTGELFF TGTGCCAGCAGCCAGGTCCCGGGACAGGGGAGGGTGAACACCGGGGAGCTGTTTTTT
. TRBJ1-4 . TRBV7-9 CASSPGQINEKLFF TGTGCCAGCAGCCCCGGACAGATTAATGAAAAACTGTTTTTT
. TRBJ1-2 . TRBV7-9 CASSLERFAGADGYTF TGTGCCAGCAGCTTAGAAAGATTCGCAGGGGCGGATGGCTACACCTTC
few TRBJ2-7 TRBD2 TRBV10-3 CATRGGSYEQYF TGTGCCACACGGGGGGGTTCCTACGAGCAGTACTTC
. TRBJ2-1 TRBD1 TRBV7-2 CASSLKRTGAGEQFF TGTGCCAGCAGCTTAAAGCGGACAGGGGCGGGTGAGCAGTTCTTC
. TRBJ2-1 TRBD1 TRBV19 CASSIVRDRGGNEQFF TGTGCCAGTAGTATAGTTAGGGACAGGGGAGGCAATGAGCAGTTCTTC
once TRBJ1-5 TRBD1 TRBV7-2 CASSQRTGDQPQHF TGTGCCAGCAGCCAACGGACAGGGGATCAGCCCCAGCATTTT
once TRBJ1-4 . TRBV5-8 CASSLAGTAGGTNEKLFF TGTGCCAGCAGCTTGGCCGGCACAGCGGGGGGTACTAATGAAAAACTGTTTTTT
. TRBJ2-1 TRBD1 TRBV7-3 CASSLDRAYNEQFF TGTGCCAGCAGCTTGGACAGGGCCTACAATGAGCAGTTCTTC
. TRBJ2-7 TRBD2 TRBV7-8 CASSLEGSGLAGVEQYF TGTGCCAGCAGCTTAGAAGGGTCGGGACTAGCGGGTGTCGAGCAGTACTTC
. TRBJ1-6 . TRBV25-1 CASSESGEGRPNSPLHF TGTGCCAGCAGTGAATCTGGGGAGGGACGGCCTAATTCACCCCTCCACTTT
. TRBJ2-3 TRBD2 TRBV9 CASSPRTSGSATDTQYF TGTGCCAGCAGCCCGCGGACTAGCGGGAGTGCGACAGATACGCAGTATTTT
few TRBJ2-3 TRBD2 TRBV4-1 CASSPGSGLAWDTQYF TGCGCCAGCAGCCCCGGGTCTGGACTAGCATGGGATACGCAGTATTTT
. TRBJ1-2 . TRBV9 CASSHEAGGYTF TGTGCCAGCAGCCACGAAGCGGGGGGCTACACCTTC